These T cell receptor beta chains were read from a single sample in a study of glioma-infiltrating T cells after dendritic cell vaccination. Clones were read by immunoSEQ multiplex PCR, and TCRdb kept only the in-frame ones, dropping some. The table lists 72,000 or so clones, roughly 87% of them singletons. This sample comprised blood, obtained after dendritic cell vaccination. These receptors originate from a human donor with glioblastoma. CDR3s include the opening cysteine and the closing phenylalanine or tryptophan. Fields, in order: clone size, V gene, J gene, D gene, CDR3 DNA, CDR3 protein. The D gene is left open where the match is weak. Where a row states a size, it is once, few, many or the class of an expanded clone; other rows omit it.

-	TRBV4-1	TRBJ1-1	-	TGCGCCAGCAGCCAAGAGCTCGGTGGACATATGAACCCTGAAGCTTTCTTT	CASSQELGGHMNPEAFF
-	TRBV7-9	TRBJ1-6	-	TGTGCCAGCAGCTCCCCGCGGGCACCCCTCCACTTT	CASSSPRAPLHF
-	TRBV7-6	TRBJ2-7	TRBD1	TGTGCCAGCAGCTTGGGGACAGACCTCTACGAGCAGTACTTC	CASSLGTDLYEQYF
-	TRBV7-3	TRBJ2-1	TRBD2	TGTGCCAGCAGCTTAATCGCTAGCGGGAGTTCCCCCTACAATGAGCAGTTCTTC	CASSLIASGSSPYNEQFF
-	TRBV28	TRBJ2-7	-	TGTGCCAGCAGTTTATCCCGGAGCTACGAGCAGTACTTC	CASSLSRSYEQYF
-	TRBV11-1	TRBJ2-7	-	TGTGCCAGCAGCTTATTTGGGGCAGCCAACGAGCAGTACTTC	CASSLFGAANEQYF
-	TRBV5-4	TRBJ1-2	TRBD1	TGTGCCAGCAGCTCGACAGGGGATGGCTACACCTTC	CASSSTGDGYTF
-	TRBV19	TRBJ1-5	-	TGTGCCAGTATCCCCGCGGGCAGGGGTAATCAGCCCCAGCATTTT	CASIPAGRGNQPQHF
-	TRBV6-6	TRBJ2-3	TRBD1	TGTGCCAGCACTGGACAGGTGACAGATACGCAGTATTTT	CASTGQVTDTQYF
-	TRBV27	TRBJ2-7	TRBD2	TGTGCCAGCAGTGGCGGGAGTGGACCGGTGTACGAGCAGTACTTC	CASSGGSGPVYEQYF
-	TRBV7-9	TRBJ2-3	-	TGTGCCAGCAGCTCGTCTATCTCTAGCACAGATACGCAGTATTTT	CASSSSISSTDTQYF
-	TRBV5-6	TRBJ2-3	-	TGTGCCGGAACCGAACAGGGATTACCCACAGATACGCAGTATTTT	CAGTEQGLPTDTQYF
-	TRBV2	TRBJ2-7	TRBD1	TGTGCCAGCTCCCTAGGGACAGGAATATTCTACGAGCAGTACTTC	CASSLGTGIFYEQYF
-	TRBV10-2	TRBJ2-3	TRBD2	TGCGCCAGCAGGGGGACTAGCGGGGAAGATACGCAGTATTTT	CASRGTSGEDTQYF
-	TRBV2	TRBJ2-7	TRBD1	TGTGCCAGCCGAGCGACAGGGAACTCCTACGAGCAGTACTTC	CASRATGNSYEQYF
-	TRBV4-3	TRBJ1-4	-	TGCGCCAGCAGCCAAGCTAACGGGGGGTGGGAAAAACTGTTTTTT	CASSQANGGWEKLFF
-	TRBV27	TRBJ2-1	-	TGTGCCAGCAGTTTAGATAGCGGAATCTACAATGAGCAGTTCTTC	CASSLDSGIYNEQFF
few	TRBV29-1	TRBJ1-6	TRBD1	TGCAGCGTAGCCGACAGGGCTGGGTCACCCCTCCACTTT	CSVADRAGSPLHF
-	TRBV5-1	TRBJ2-2	TRBD1	TGCGCCAGCAGCTTGGGAACAGGGGGCACGAACACCGGGGAGCTGTTTTTT	CASSLGTGGTNTGELFF
-	TRBV6-5	TRBJ2-7	-	TGTGCCAGCAGCCCGGGGAGCGGAGCCTACGAGCAGTACTTC	CASSPGSGAYEQYF
once	TRBV6-4	TRBJ1-1	-	TGTGCCAGCAGTGACTCCGGTCAAATGAACACTGAAGCTTTCTTT	CASSDSGQMNTEAFF
-	TRBV7-2	TRBJ2-7	TRBD2	TGTGCCAGCAGCCATACTAGCGGGAGGAGCTCCTACGAGCAGTACTTC	CASSHTSGRSSYEQYF
-	TRBV2	TRBJ2-6	TRBD1	TGTGCCAGCAGTGAGGGACAGGGTTTGGCTGGGGCCAACGTCCTGACTTTC	CASSEGQGLAGANVLTF
-	TRBV6-5	TRBJ1-2	-	TGTGCCAGCAGTTACGGGCGGGGGCTTGGCTATGGCTACACCTTC	CASSYGRGLGYGYTF
-	TRBV2	TRBJ2-7	TRBD1	TGTGCCAGCAGTGACCCCAGACAGGGCTACGAGCAGTACTTC	CASSDPRQGYEQYF
-	TRBV11-2	TRBJ1-5	-	TGTGCCAGCAGCTTAAGCAGGGAGGGGCCCCAGCATTTT	CASSLSREGPQHF
-	TRBV5-1	TRBJ2-7	-	TGCGCCAGCAGCTGGCAGGGCTACGAGCAGTACTTC	CASSWQGYEQYF
-	TRBV4-1	TRBJ1-1	-	TGCGCCAGCAGCCAACCAATACAGGTTATCACTGAAGCTTTCTTT	CASSQPIQVITEAFF
-	TRBV21-1	TRBJ2-3	-	TGTGCCAGCAGCAACCCGGGACAGGGGGCTCCCCCCCGCACAGATACGCAGTATTTT	CASSNPGQGAPPRTDTQYF
once	TRBV12-5	TRBJ2-5	TRBD2	TGTGCTAGTGGTTTAAGCGGGGGAGAGACCCAGTACTTC	CASGLSGGETQYF
-	TRBV10-1	TRBJ1-2	TRBD1	TGCGCCAGCTGGGGGAATCTGGGACAGGGCCACTATGGCTACACCTTC	CASWGNLGQGHYGYTF
-	TRBV11-3	TRBJ2-3	TRBD2	TGTGCCAGCAGCTTAGTTTTATGGACGGGAGGGTTCGCAGATACGCAGTATTTT	CASSLVLWTGGFADTQYF
-	TRBV10-1	TRBJ2-2	-	TGCGCCAGCAGTGAGTCGACACTTCTCTCAAAGGCCGGGGAGCTGTTTTTT	CASSESTLLSKAGELFF
-	TRBV5-6	TRBJ2-4	TRBD2	TGTGCCAGCAGCTTCGGACTAGCGGGGGGGCTTAGCAAAAACATTCAGTACTTC	CASSFGLAGGLSKNIQYF
-	TRBV28	TRBJ1-2	TRBD1	TGTGCCAGCAGTCCGGGGACAGTCTACTCGGTAGGTGGCTACACCTTC	CASSPGTVYSVGGYTF
-	TRBV6-4	TRBJ1-1	TRBD1	TGTGCCAGCAGAGTACAGGGGGCTGTTAACACTGAAGCTTTCTTT	CASRVQGAVNTEAFF
-	TRBV30	TRBJ2-5	-	TGTGCCTGGAGTGTACTGGGGGGAGAGACCCAGTACTTC	CAWSVLGGETQYF
-	TRBV4-2	TRBJ2-5	-	TGTGCCAGCAGCCAAGTGGTCAGCTCGACTAACACACAAGAGACCCAGTACTTC	CASSQVVSSTNTQETQYF
-	TRBV7-9	TRBJ2-6	-	TGTGCCAGCAGCTTAGATAGCTCTGGGGCCAACGTCCTGACTTTC	CASSLDSSGANVLTF
-	TRBV6-5	TRBJ2-7	TRBD2	TGTGCCAGCAGGATGACTAGCCCCTCCTACGAGCAGTACTTC	CASRMTSPSYEQYF
-	TRBV19	TRBJ1-6	TRBD1	TGTGCCACCATGGACAGGGCCTCCTATAATTCACCCCTCCACTTT	CATMDRASYNSPLHF
once	TRBV27	TRBJ2-7	-	TGTGCCAGCAGTTTCTCGCAGGACAGTTACTACGAGCAGTACTTC	CASSFSQDSYYEQYF
-	TRBV19	TRBJ2-1	TRBD1	TGTGCCAGTAGTCTGGGACAGGGGCCTAATGAGCAGTTCTTC	CASSLGQGPNEQFF
-	TRBV5-1	TRBJ1-2	-	TGCGCCAGCAGCTTGGAGCACAGCAGCAGCCCAGATGGCTACACCTTC	CASSLEHSSSPDGYTF
-	TRBV5-1	TRBJ2-7	-	TGCGCCAGCACCCAGGGCTACGAGCAGTACTTC	CASTQGYEQYF
-	TRBV6-5	TRBJ1-3	TRBD1	TGTGCCAGCAGCCGAGGACAGGGGGCTGAAAACACCATATATTTT	CASSRGQGAENTIYF
-	TRBV2	TRBJ2-3	-	TGTGCCAGCAGTCAAGAAAACCCCAGGAATGCGCAGTATTTT	CASSQENPRNAQYF
-	TRBV27	TRBJ1-1	-	TGTGCCAGCAGTTTAGACAGAAGGAACACTGAAGCTTTCTTT	CASSLDRRNTEAFF